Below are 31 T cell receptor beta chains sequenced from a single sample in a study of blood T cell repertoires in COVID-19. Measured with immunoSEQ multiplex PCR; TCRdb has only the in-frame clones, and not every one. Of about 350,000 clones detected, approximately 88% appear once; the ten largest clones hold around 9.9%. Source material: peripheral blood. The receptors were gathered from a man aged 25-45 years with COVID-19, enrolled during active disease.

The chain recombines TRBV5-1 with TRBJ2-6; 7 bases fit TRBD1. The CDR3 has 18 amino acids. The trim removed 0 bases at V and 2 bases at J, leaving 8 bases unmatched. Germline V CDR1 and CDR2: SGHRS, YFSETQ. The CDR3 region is CASSLEAGGPTGANVLTF. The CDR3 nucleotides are TGCGCCAGCAGCTTGGAGGCAGGGGGACCCACTGGGGCCAACGTCCTGACTTTC.

The CDR3 here is CASSVNPGTTGELFF. The CDR3 DNA sequence: TGTGCCAGCAGCGTAAACCCGGGTACCACCGGGGAGCTGTTTTTT. The rearrangement uses TRBV9 and TRBJ2-2, with D unclear. The germline V gene encodes CDR1 SGDLS and CDR2 YYNGEE. With 1 base removed from V and 4 bases from J, the gap between germline ends came to 11 bases. This CDR3 is built from 15 residues.

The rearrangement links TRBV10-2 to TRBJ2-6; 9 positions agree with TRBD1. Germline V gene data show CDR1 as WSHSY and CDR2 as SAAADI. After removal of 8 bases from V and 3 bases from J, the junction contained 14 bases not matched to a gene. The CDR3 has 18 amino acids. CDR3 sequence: CASGAGQGSLIGANVLTF. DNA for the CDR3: TGCGCCAGCGGGGCGGGACAGGGCTCCCTAATTGGGGCCAACGTCCTGACTTTC.

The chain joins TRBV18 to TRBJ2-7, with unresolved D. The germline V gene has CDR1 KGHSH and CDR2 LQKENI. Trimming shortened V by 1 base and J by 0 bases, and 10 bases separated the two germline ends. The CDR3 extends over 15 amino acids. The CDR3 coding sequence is TGTGCCAGCTCACCACAGCCACGGAGCTCCTACGAGCAGTACTTC. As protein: CASSPQPRSSYEQYF.

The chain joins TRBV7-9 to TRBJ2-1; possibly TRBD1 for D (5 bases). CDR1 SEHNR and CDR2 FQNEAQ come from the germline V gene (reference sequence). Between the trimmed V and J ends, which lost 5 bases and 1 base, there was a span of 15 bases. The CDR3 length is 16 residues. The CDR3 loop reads CASSAPGILSYNEQFF. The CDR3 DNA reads TGTGCCAGCAGCGCACCAGGGATTTTGTCCTACAATGAGCAGTTCTTC.

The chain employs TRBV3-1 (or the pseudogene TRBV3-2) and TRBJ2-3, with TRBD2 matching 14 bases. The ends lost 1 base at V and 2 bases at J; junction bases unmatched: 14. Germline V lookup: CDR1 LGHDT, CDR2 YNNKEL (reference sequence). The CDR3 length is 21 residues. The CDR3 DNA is TGTGCCAGCAGCCAAGCCGGACTAGCGGGAGGCCCGACCGACTTCACAGATACGCAGTATTTT. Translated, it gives CASSQAGLAGGPTDFTDTQYF.

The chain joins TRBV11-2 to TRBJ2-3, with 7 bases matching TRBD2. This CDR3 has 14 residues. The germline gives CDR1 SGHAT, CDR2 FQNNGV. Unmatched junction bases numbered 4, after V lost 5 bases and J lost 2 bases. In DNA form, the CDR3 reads TGTGCCAGCAGCCCTCTAGCGGCCACAGATACGCAGTATTTT. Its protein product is CASSPLAATDTQYF.

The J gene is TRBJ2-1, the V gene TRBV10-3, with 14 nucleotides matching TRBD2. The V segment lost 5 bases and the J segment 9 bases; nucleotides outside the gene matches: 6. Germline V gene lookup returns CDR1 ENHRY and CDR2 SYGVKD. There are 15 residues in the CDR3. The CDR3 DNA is TGTGCCATCAGTCCGACTAGCGGGGGGGCCACTGAGCAGTTCTTC. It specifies CAISPTSGGATEQFF.

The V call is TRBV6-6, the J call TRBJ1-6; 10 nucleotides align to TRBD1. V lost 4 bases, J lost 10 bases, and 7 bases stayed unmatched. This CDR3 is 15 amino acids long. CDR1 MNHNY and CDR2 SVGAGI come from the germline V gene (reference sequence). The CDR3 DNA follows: TGTGCCAGCAGTTCGAGGACAGGGGGGTCGTCACCCCTCCACTTT. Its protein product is CASSSRTGGSSPLHF.

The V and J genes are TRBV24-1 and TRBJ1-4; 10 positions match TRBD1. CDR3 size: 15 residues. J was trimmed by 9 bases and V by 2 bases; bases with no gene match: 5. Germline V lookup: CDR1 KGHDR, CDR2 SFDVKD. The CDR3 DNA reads TGTGCCACCAGTGATTCCAGGACAGGGGGACAAAAACTGTTTTTT. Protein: CATSDSRTGGQKLFF.

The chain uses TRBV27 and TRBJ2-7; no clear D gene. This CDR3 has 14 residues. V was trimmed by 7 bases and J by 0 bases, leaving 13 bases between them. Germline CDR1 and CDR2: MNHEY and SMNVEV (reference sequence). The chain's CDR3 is CASKKGGSSYEQYF. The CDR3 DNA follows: TGTGCCAGCAAAAAAGGCGGTAGCTCCTACGAGCAGTACTTC.

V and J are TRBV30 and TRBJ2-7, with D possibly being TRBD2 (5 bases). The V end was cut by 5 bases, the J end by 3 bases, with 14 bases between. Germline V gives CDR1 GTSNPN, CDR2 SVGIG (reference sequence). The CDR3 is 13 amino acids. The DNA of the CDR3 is TGTGCCTGGGCCAGCGGACCTATCTACGAGCAGTACTTC. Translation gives CAWASGPIYEQYF.

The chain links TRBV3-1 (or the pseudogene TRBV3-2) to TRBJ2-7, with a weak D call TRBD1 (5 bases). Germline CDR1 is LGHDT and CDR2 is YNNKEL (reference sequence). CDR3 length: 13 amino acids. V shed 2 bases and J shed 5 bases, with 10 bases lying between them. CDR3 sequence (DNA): TGTGCCAGCAGCCAAATGGGGCGACACGAGCAGTACTTC. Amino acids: CASSQMGRHEQYF.

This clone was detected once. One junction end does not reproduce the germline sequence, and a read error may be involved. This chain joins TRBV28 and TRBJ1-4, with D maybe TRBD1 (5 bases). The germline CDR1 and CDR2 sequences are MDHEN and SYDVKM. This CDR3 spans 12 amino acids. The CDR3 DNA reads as TGTGCCAGCAGTTTATGGGCACAGGAACTGTCTTTT. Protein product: CASSLWAQELSF.

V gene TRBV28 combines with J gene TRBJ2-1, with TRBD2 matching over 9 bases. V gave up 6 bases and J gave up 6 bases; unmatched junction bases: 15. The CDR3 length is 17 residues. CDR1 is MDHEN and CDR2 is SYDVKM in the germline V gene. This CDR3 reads CASSRSGSKTYFNEQFF. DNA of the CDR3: TGTGCCAGCAGCCGTAGCGGGAGTAAAACGTATTTCAATGAGCAGTTCTTC.

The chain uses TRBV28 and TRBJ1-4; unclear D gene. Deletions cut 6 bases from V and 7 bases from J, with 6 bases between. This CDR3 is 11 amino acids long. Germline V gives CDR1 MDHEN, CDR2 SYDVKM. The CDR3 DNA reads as TGTGCCAGCAGCTCCTTTGAAAAACTGTTTTTT. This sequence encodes CASSSFEKLFF.

The CDR3 coding sequence is TGTGCCAGCAGTTTATACCCGGGAGATGACTACAATGAGCAGTTCTTC. Its translation is CASSLYPGDDYNEQFF. This sequence joins TRBV28 and TRBJ2-1; D may be TRBD2 (6 bases). CDR1 MDHEN and CDR2 SYDVKM come from the germline V gene. The CDR3 consists of 16 residues. V lost 1 base and J lost 3, with 13 bases in between.

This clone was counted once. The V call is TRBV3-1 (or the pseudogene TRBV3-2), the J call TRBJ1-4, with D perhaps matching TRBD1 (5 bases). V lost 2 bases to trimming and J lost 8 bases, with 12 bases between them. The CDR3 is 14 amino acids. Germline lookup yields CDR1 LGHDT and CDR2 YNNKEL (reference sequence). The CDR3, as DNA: TGTGCCAGCAGCCAAACGCAGGGATACGAAAAACTGTTTTTT. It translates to CASSQTQGYEKLFF.

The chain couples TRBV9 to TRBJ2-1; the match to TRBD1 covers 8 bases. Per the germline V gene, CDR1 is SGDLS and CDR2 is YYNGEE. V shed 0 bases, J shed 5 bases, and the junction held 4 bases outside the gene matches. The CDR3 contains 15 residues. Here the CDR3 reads CASSVGDRPNNEQFF. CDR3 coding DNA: TGTGCCAGCAGCGTAGGGGACAGGCCTAACAATGAGCAGTTCTTC.

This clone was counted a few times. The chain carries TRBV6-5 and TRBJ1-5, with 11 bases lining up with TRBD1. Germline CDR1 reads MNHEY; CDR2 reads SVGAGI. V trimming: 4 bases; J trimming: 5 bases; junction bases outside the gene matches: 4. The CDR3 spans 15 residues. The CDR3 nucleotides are TGTGCCAGCAGTTCCTGGGACAGGGGGGATCAGCCCCAGCATTTT. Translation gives CASSSWDRGDQPQHF.

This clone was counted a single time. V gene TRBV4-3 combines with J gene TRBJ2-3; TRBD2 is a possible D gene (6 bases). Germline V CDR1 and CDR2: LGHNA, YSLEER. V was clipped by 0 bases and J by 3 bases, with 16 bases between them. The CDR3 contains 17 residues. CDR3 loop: CASSQERGATGTDTQYF. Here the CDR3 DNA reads TGCGCCAGCAGCCAAGAACGCGGGGCCACCGGGACAGATACGCAGTATTTT.

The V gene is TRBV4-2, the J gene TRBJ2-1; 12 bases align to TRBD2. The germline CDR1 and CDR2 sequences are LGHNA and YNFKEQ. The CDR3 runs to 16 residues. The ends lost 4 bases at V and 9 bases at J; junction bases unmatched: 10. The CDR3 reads CASSPRPSGGVGEQFF. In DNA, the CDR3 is TGTGCCAGCAGCCCGAGACCTAGCGGGGGGGTCGGTGAGCAGTTCTTC.

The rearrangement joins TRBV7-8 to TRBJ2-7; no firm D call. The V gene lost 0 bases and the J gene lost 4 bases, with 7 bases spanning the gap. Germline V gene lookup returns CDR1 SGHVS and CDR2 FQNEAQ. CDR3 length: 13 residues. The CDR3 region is CASSLARPYEQYF. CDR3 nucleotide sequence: TGTGCCAGCAGCTTAGCGCGGCCGTACGAGCAGTACTTC.

CDR3 region: CASSLDPGSGETQYF. For the CDR3, the DNA is TGTGCCAGCAGCTTGGACCCCGGATCAGGGGAGACCCAGTACTTC. This chain uses TRBV5-4 with TRBJ2-5; perhaps TRBD1 as D (5 bases). This CDR3 is built from 15 residues. V was pared by 0 bases and J by 5 bases, with 14 bases between. CDR1 SGHNT and CDR2 YYREEE come from the germline V gene (reference sequence).

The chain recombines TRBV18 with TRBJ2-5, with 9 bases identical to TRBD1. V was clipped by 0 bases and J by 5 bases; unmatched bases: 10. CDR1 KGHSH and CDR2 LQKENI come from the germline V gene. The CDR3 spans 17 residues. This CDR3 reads CASSPPSDRGVRETQYF. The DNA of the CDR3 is TGTGCCAGCTCACCACCGAGTGACAGGGGGGTTCGGGAGACCCAGTACTTC.

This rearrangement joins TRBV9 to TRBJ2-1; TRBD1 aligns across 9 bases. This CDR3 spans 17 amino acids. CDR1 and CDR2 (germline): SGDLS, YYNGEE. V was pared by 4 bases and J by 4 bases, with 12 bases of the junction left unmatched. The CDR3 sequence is CASSPQGVDRGYNEQFF. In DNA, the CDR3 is TGTGCCAGCAGCCCTCAAGGGGTGGACAGGGGATACAATGAGCAGTTCTTC.

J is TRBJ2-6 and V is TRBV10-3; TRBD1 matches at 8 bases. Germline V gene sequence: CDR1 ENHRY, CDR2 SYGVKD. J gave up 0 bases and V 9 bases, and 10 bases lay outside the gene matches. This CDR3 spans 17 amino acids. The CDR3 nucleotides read TGTGCCATTGCAGGGGGCAGTCCTAACTCTGGGGCCAACGTCCTGACTTTC. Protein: CAIAGGSPNSGANVLTF.

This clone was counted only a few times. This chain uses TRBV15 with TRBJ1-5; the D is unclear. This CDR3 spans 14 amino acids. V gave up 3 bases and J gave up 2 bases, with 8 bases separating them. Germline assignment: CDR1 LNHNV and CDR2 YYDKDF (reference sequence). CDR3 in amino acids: CATSSRGGNQPQHF. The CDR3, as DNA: TGTGCCACCAGCAGCAGAGGTGGCAATCAGCCCCAGCATTTT.

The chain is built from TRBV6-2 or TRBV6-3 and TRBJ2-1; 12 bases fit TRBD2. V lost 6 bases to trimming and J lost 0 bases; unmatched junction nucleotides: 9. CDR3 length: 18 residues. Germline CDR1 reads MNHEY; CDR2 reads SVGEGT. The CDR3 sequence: CASRPTSGGRLSYNEQFF. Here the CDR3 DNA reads TGTGCCAGCAGACCTACTAGCGGGGGGCGCCTCTCCTACAATGAGCAGTTCTTC.

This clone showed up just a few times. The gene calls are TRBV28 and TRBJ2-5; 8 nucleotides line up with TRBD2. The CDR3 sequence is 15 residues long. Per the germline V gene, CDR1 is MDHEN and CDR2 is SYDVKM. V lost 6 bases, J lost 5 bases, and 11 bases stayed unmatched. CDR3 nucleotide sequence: TGTGCCAGCAGCCCCCCGGGCGGGAGGTCCGAGACCCAGTACTTC. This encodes CASSPPGGRSETQYF.

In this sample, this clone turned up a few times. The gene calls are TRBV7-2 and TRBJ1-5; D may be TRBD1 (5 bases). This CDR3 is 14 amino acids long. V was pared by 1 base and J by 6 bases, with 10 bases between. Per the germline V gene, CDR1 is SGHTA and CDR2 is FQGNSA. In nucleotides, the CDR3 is TGTGCCAGCAGCTTAGTCCAGGGCGGTCAGCCCCAGCATTTT. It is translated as CASSLVQGGQPQHF. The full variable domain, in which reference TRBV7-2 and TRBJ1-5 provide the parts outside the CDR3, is GAGVSQSPSNKVTEKGKDVELRCDPISGHTALYWYRQSLGQGLEFLIYFQGNSAPDKSGLPSDRFSAERTGGSVSTLTIQRTQQEDSAVYLCASSLVQGGQPQHFGDGTRLSIL.